The 3 T cell receptor beta chains below were found in one sample sequenced in a study of cytomegalovirus exposure and HLA in healthy donors (dated by TCRdb to about 2017). Receptors were amplified or captured by the immunoSEQ multiplex PCR assay. For the multiplex PCR, a mixture combining 60 forward primers for TCR Vbeta segments and 13 reverse primers for TCR Jbeta segments was used. The source is immuneACCESS, and TCRdb retained only in-frame sequences with V and J called. Part of the clones is not carried over; for the studies checked, unresolved V genes explain less than half of this, and the remainder is unexplained. In this sample the table shows about 160,000 clones, 80% to 85% of which occur a single time. Jointly, the top ten make up approximately 8% of the sample. Material for sequencing was PBMCs. The origin of the receptors is a male donor in good health and CMV-seropositive.

About this clone: The junction differs from germline at one of its ends, possibly a read error. This chain links TRBV15 with TRBJ2-5; 10 bases are a match to TRBD2. Germline V CDR1 and CDR2: LNHNV, YYDKDF (reference sequence). CDR3 length equals 16 residues. The chain's CDR3 is CTTSSGTSGTGETQYF. Here the CDR3 DNA reads TGTACCACCAGCAGCGGAACTAGCGGGACTGGAGAGACCCAGTACTTC. Filled out from reference TRBV15 and TRBJ2-5, the complete variable domain reads DAMVIQNPRYQVTQFGKPVTLSCSQTLNHNVMYWYQQKSSQAPKLLFHYYDKDFNNEADTPDNFQSRRPNTSFCFLDIRSPGLGDTAMYLCTTSSGTSGTGETQYFGPGTRLLVL.

This clone occurred once. The rearrangement joins TRBV14 to TRBJ2-5; 8 bases align to TRBD1. V shed 6 bases and J 3 bases; nucleotides not matched to a gene: 6. This CDR3 spans 14 amino acids. Germline V CDR1 and CDR2: SGHDN, FVKESK. CDR3 nucleotide sequence: TGTGCCAGCAGTCCTAGGACAGGGAAAGAGACCCAGTACTTC. Amino acid sequence: CASSPRTGKETQYF.

This CDR3 is CASSPTAGDRDTQYF. The CDR3 DNA is TGTGCCAGCAGCCCAACAGCGGGAGATAGAGATACGCAGTATTTT. V is TRBV9 and J is TRBJ2-3; 8 bases match TRBD2. Germline V gene lookup returns CDR1 SGDLS and CDR2 YYNGEE. The CDR3 loop spans 15 amino acids. The junction had 9 bases not matched to a gene; V was cut back by 4 bases and J by 5 bases.